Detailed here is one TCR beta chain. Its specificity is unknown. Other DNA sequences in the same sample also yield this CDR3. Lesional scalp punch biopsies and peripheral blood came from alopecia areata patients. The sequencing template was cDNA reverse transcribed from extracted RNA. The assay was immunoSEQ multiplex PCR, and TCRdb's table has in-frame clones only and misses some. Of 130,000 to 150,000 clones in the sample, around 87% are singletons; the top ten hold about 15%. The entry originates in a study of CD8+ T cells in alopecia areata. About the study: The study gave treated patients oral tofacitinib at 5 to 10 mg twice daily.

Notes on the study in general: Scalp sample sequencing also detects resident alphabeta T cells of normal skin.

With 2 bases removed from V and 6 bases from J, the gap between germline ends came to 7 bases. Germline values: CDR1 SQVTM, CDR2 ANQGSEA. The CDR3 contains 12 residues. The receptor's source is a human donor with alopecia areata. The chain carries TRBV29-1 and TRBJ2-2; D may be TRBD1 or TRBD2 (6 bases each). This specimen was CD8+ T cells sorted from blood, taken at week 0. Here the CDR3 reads CSVERGAGELFF. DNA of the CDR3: TGCAGCGTTGAAAGGGGGGCCGGGGAGCTGTTTTTT.